The 14 T cell receptor beta chains given below trace back to one sample, sequenced in a study of shared clonotypes between healthy human individuals. Profiled with immunoSEQ multiplex PCR; TCRdb holds only in-frame clones, not every one. The sample comprises under 1,100,000 clones, 60% to 80% of which are singletons, and about 1.5% rests with the top ten. The sequencing input was memory CD4+ T cells sorted from blood. Subset meaning: CD45RA-negative fraction. Every receptor here comes from a man aged 18 to 30 in good health.

This chain joins TRBV9 and TRBJ1-3; TRBD1 matches at 11 bases. The germline gives CDR1 SGDLS, CDR2 YYNGEE. With 4 bases clipped from V and 2 bases from J, the junction kept 11 bases outside the gene matches. The CDR3 runs 18 residues. The CDR3 sequence is CASSPRLGTGGTGNTIYF. Written as DNA, the CDR3 is TGTGCCAGCAGCCCTAGATTGGGGACAGGGGGGACTGGAAACACCATATATTTT. The full variable domain, in which reference TRBV9 and TRBJ1-3 provide the parts outside the CDR3, is DSGVTQTPKHLITATGQRVTLRCSPRSGDLSVYWYQQSLDQGLQFLIQYYNGEERAKGNILERFSAQQFPDLHSELNLSSLELGDSALYFCASSPRLGTGGTGNTIYFGEGSWLTVV.

The chain recombines TRBV2 with TRBJ1-6, with 8 bases lining up with TRBD1. This CDR3 region has 13 residues. Trimming at V came to 8 bases and at J to 9 bases, leaving 6 bases not matched to a gene. CDR1 and CDR2 (germline): SNHLY, FYNNEI. CDR3: CASVGQASSPLHF. CDR3 DNA sequence: TGTGCCAGCGTGGGACAGGCAAGTTCACCCCTCCACTTT.

Remarks on this clone: A much larger clone sits a single nucleotide away, making a read error possible. This chain links TRBV7-2 with TRBJ2-3; no clear D. Germline CDR1 is SGHTA and CDR2 is FQGNSA. V gave up 1 base and J gave up 0 bases, with 8 bases separating them. The CDR3 is made up of 15 amino acids. The CDR3 sequence: CASSLGLTSTDTQYF. Here the CDR3 DNA reads TGTGCCAGCAGCTTAGGACTTACTAGCACAGATACGCAGTATTTT.

This clone has only a few counts. The V and J genes are TRBV30 and TRBJ1-1; tentative D call: TRBD1 (6 bases). V was cut by 3 bases and J by 9 bases, with 14 bases left in between. CDR1 is GTSNPN and CDR2 is SVGIG in the germline V gene (reference sequence). The CDR3 loop spans 12 amino acids. The CDR3 coding sequence is TGTGCCTGGAGGGAACAGGGATCTAAAGCTTTCTTT. Protein sequence: CAWREQGSKAFF.

The chain recombines TRBV18 with TRBJ1-2; TRBD1 agrees at 7 bases. CDR3 length equals 19 residues. Per the germline V gene, CDR1 is KGHSH and CDR2 is LQKENI. V gave up 1 base and J gave up 0 bases; unmatched junction bases: 14. CDR3 nucleotide sequence: TGTGCCAGCTCACCACGCCCAGAACAGGGGAACGAAGCTAACTATGGCTACACCTTC. Amino acid sequence: CASSPRPEQGNEANYGYTF. Variable domain in full (rest from reference TRBV18 and TRBJ1-2): NAGVMQNPRHLVRRRGQEARLRCSPMKGHSHVYWYRQLPEEGLKFMVYLQKENIIDESGMPKERFSAEFPKEGPSILRIQQVVRGDSAAYFCASSPRPEQGNEANYGYTFGSGTRLTVV.

This clone came up a few times. The chain recombines TRBV6-1 with TRBJ2-5, with a possible D match to TRBD2 (6 bases). In germline, CDR1 is MNHNS, CDR2 SASEGT. With 2 bases removed from V and 1 base from J, the gap between germline ends came to 11 bases. The length of the CDR3 is 15 residues. CDR3 sequence reads: CASSESRGSQETQYF. In DNA, the CDR3 is TGTGCCAGCAGTGAATCCCGGGGGAGCCAAGAGACCCAGTACTTC.

The chain carries TRBV6-6 and TRBJ2-1; 7 bases match TRBD1. The V segment lost 2 bases and the J segment 10 bases; nucleotides outside the gene matches: 14. Germline V gives CDR1 MNHNY, CDR2 SVGAGI (reference sequence). The CDR3 totals 16 residues. The CDR3 spells CASSYPRAGGEEEQFF. The CDR3 DNA reads TGTGCCAGCAGTTACCCCCGGGCAGGGGGAGAGGAAGAGCAGTTCTTC.

V gene TRBV25-1 combines with J gene TRBJ1-2; no clear D. Germline assignment: CDR1 MGHDK and CDR2 SYGVNS. Trimming left V 2 bases short and J 8 bases short, with 9 bases between. The CDR3 extends over 12 amino acids. The CDR3 DNA reads TGTGCCAGCAGTGAAGTTCTCCGAGGCTACACCTTC. Protein sequence: CASSEVLRGYTF.

In regard to this clone: A much more abundant neighbour one base away suggests this may be a read error. The conserved phenylalanine or tryptophan normally closing the CDR3 is absent here, so this likely arose from a read error. The genes are TRBV2 and TRBJ1-6; D remains ambiguous. V was shortened by 7 bases and J by 13 bases, with 17 bases between the two germline ends. CDR1 SNHLY and CDR2 FYNNEI come from the germline V gene. CDR3 length: 13 amino acids. The CDR3 DNA reads TGTGCCAGCAACGGGGAAGTCAGAGGGCCCCTCCACTGT. Amino acid sequence: CASNGEVRGPLHC.

The rearrangement joins TRBV11-2 to TRBJ2-2; the D call may be TRBD1 or TRBD2 (5 bases each). The germline V gene has CDR1 SGHAT and CDR2 FQNNGV. This CDR3 has 14 amino acids. Deletions cut 5 bases from V and 6 bases from J, with 13 bases between. DNA of the CDR3: TGTGCCAGCAGCCCGGGACCTCCACCCGGGGAGCTGTTTTTT. It translates to CASSPGPPPGELFF.

This chain uses TRBV27 with TRBJ1-6; TRBD1 matches at 8 bases. J was trimmed by 9 bases and V by 3 bases; bases with no gene match: 13. Germline V lookup: CDR1 MNHEY, CDR2 SMNVEV (reference sequence). The CDR3 is 17 amino acids. The CDR3 nucleotides are TGTGCCAGCAGTTTCGGGACAGGCCCCAATACGGCTTCACCCCTCCACTTT. Amino acids: CASSFGTGPNTASPLHF.

The chain uses TRBV18 and TRBJ2-6; D ambiguous. Germline V gene lookup returns CDR1 KGHSH and CDR2 LQKENI. CDR3 size: 17 residues. Trimming removed 3 bases at V and 0 bases at J, with 12 bases between. CDR3 coding DNA: TGTGCCAGCTCACCTTGGGCCGAGATCTCTGGGGCCAACGTCCTGACTTTC. It yields the protein CASSPWAEISGANVLTF.

Notes on this clone: Other DNA sequences from this sample encode an identical CDR3 as well. The chain uses TRBV18 and TRBJ1-4; D ambiguous. This CDR3 is 15 amino acids long. CDR1 is KGHSH, CDR2 LQKENI, per germline. V was trimmed by 3 bases and J by 2 bases, leaving 10 bases between them. Here the CDR3 reads CASSPRGDTNEKLFF. The CDR3 DNA reads TGTGCCAGCTCACCTCGGGGTGACACTAATGAAAAACTGTTTTTT.

The chain employs TRBV5-8 and TRBJ1-5, with a tentative D call TRBD1 (6 bases). Germline CDR1 SGHTS, CDR2 YDEGEE. The CDR3 runs 16 residues. Trimming left V 4 bases short and J 3 bases short, with 17 bases between. DNA of the CDR3: TGTGCCAGCAGCCCTCAAATCGACAGGCCCAATCAGCCCCAGCATTTT. Protein sequence: CASSPQIDRPNQPQHF.